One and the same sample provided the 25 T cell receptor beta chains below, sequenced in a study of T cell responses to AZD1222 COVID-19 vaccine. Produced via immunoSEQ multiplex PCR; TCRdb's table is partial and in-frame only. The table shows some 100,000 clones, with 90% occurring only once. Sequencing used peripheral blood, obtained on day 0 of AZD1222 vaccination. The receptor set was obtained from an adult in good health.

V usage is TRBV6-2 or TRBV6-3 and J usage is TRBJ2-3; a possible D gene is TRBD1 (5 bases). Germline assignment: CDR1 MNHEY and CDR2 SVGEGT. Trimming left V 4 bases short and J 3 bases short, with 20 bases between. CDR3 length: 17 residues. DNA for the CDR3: TGTGCCAGCAGTTTACCCCCCGCAGGGATAAGGACAGATACGCAGTATTTT. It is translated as CASSLPPAGIRTDTQYF.

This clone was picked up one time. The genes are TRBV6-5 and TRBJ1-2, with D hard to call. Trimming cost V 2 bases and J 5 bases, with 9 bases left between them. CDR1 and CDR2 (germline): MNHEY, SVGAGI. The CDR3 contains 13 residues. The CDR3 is CASSYVTGYGYTF. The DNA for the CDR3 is TGTGCCAGCAGTTACGTAACGGGATATGGCTACACCTTC.

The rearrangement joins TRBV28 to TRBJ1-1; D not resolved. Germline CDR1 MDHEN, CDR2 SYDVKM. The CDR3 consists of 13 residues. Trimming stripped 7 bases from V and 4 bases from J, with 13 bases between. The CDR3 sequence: CASTLEQGTEAFF. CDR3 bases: TGTGCCAGCACCTTGGAACAAGGCACTGAAGCTTTCTTT. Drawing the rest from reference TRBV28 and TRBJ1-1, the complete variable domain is DVKVTQSSRYLVKRTGEKVFLECVQDMDHENMFWYRQDPGLGLRLIYFSYDVKMKEKGDIPEGYSVSREKKERFSLILESASTNQTSMYLCASTLEQGTEAFFGQGTRLTVV.

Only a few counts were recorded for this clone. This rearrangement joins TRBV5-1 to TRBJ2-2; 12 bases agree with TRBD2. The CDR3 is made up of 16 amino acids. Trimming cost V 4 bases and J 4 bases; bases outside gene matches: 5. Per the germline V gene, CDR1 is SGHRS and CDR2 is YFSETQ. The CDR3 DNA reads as TGCGCCAGCAGCCCTGCTAGCGGGGGGGTCACCGGGGAGCTGTTTTTT. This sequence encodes CASSPASGGVTGELFF. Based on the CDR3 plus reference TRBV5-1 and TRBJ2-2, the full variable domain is KAGVTQTPRYLIKTRGQQVTLSCSPISGHRSVSWYQQTPGQGLQFLFEYFSETQRNKGNFPGRFSGRQFSNSRSEMNVSTLELGDSALYLCASSPASGGVTGELFFGEGSRLTVL.

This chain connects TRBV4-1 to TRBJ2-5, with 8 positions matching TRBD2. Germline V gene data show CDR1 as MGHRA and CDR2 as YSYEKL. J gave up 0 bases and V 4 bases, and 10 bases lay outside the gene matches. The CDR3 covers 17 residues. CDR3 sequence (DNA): TGCGCCAGCAGCCCCGAGACTTTTAGCGGGGACCAAGAGACCCAGTACTTC. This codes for CASSPETFSGDQETQYF.

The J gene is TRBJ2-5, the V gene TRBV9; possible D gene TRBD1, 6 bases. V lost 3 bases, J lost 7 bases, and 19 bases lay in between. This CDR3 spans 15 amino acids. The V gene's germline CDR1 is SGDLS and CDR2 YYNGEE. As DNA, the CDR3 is TGTGCCAGCAGCGCATCAGACGGGACATTCGGGACCCAGTACTTC. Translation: CASSASDGTFGTQYF. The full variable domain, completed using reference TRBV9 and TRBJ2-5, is DSGVTQTPKHLITATGQRVTLRCSPRSGDLSVYWYQQSLDQGLQFLIQYYNGEERAKGNILERFSAQQFPDLHSELNLSSLELGDSALYFCASSASDGTFGTQYFGPGTRLLVL.

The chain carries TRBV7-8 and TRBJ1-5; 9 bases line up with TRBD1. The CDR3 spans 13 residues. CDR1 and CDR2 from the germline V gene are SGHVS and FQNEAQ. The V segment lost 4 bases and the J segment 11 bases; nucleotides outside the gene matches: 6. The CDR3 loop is CASSYEGTGTQHF. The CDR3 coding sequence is TGTGCCAGCAGCTACGAAGGGACAGGGACCCAGCATTTT.

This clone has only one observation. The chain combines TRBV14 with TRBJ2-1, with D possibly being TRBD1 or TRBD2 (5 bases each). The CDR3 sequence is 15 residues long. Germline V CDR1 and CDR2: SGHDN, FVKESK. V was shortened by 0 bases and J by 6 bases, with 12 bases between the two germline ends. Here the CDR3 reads CASSQDWGIGNEQFF. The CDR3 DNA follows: TGTGCCAGCAGCCAAGATTGGGGGATAGGCAATGAGCAGTTCTTC.

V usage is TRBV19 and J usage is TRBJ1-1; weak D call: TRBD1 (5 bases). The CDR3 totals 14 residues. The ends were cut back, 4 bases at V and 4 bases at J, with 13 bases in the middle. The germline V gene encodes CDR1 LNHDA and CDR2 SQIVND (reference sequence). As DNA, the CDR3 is TGTGCCAGTAGTACTCAGGGTTATGGCACTGAAGCTTTCTTT. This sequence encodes CASSTQGYGTEAFF.

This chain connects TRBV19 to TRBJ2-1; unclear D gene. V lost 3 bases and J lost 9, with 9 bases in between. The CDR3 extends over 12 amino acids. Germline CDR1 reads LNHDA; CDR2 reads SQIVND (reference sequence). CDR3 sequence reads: CASSIWATEQFF. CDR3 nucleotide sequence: TGTGCCAGTAGTATTTGGGCTACTGAGCAGTTCTTC.

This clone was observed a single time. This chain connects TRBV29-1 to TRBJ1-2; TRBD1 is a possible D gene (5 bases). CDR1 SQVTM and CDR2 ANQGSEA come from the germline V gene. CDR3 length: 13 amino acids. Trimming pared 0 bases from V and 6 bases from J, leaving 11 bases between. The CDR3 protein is CSVEDLGRNGYTF. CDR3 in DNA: TGCAGCGTTGAAGATCTGGGGCGAAATGGCTACACCTTC. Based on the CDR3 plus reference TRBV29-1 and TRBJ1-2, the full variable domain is SAVISQKPSRDICQRGTSLTIQCQVDSQVTMMFWYRQQPGQSLTLIATANQGSEATYESGFVIDKFPISRPNLTFSTLTVSNMSPEDSSIYLCSVEDLGRNGYTFGSGTRLTVV.

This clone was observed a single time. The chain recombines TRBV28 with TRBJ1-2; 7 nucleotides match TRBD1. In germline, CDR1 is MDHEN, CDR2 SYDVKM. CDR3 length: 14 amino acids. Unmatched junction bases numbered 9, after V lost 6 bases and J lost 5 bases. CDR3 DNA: TGTGCCAGCAGATCCCGGACAGGTTCTTATGGCTACACCTTC. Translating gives CASRSRTGSYGYTF.

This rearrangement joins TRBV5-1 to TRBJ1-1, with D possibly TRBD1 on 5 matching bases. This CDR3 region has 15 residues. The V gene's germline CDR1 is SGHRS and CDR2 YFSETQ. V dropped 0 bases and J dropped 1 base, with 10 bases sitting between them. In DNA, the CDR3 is TGCGCCAGCAGCTTGGTAGGGGTTGGGAACACTGAAGCTTTCTTT. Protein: CASSLVGVGNTEAFF.

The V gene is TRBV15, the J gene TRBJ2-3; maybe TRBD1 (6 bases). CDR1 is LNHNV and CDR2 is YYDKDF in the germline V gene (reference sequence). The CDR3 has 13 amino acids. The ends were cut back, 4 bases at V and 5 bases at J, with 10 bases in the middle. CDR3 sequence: CATSKGQQDTQYF. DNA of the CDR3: TGTGCCACCAGCAAAGGACAGCAAGATACGCAGTATTTT.

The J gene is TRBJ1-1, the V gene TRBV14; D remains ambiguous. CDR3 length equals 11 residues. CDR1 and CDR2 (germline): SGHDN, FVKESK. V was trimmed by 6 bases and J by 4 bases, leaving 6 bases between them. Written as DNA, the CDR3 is TGTGCCAGCAGTTGGGGCACTGAAGCTTTCTTT. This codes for CASSWGTEAFF.

The CDR3 spells CASSQGGRAEAFF. In DNA, the CDR3 is TGCGCCAGCAGCCAAGGAGGGAGGGCTGAAGCTTTCTTT. This chain connects TRBV4-1 to TRBJ1-1; no clear D gene. The germline V and J ends were trimmed by 1 base and 6 bases, with 9 bases remaining between them. The CDR3 contains 13 residues. The germline V gene encodes CDR1 MGHRA and CDR2 YSYEKL.

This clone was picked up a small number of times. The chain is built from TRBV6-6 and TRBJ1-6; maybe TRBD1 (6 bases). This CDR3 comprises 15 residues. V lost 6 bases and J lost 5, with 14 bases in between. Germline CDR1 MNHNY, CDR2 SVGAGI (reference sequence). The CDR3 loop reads CASSQTGTHNSPLHF. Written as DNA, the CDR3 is TGTGCCAGCAGCCAGACCGGGACACATAATTCACCCCTCCACTTT.

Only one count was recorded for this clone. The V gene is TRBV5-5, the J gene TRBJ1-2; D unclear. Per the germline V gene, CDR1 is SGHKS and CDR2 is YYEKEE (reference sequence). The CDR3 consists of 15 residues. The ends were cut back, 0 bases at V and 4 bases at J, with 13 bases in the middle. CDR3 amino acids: CASSLGPGQTYGYTF. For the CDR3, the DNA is TGTGCCAGCAGCTTGGGCCCCGGGCAGACCTATGGCTACACCTTC.

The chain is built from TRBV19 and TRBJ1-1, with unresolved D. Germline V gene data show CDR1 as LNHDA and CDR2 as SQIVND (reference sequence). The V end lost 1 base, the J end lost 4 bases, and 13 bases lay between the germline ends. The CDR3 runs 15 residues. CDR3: CASSIVEGLGTEAFF. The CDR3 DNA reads TGTGCCAGTAGTATAGTAGAGGGCCTGGGCACTGAAGCTTTCTTT.

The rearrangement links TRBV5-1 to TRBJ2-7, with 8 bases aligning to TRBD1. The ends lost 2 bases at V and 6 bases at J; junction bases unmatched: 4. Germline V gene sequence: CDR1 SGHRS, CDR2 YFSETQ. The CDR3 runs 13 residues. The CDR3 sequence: CASSFRTGIEQYF. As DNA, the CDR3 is TGCGCCAGCAGCTTCCGGACAGGGATCGAGCAGTACTTC.

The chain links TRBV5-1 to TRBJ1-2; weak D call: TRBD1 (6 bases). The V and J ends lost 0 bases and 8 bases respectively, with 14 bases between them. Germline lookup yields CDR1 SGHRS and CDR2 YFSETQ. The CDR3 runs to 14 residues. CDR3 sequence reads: CASSLDQGSKGYTF. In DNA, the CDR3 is TGCGCCAGCAGCTTGGACCAGGGGAGCAAAGGCTACACCTTC.

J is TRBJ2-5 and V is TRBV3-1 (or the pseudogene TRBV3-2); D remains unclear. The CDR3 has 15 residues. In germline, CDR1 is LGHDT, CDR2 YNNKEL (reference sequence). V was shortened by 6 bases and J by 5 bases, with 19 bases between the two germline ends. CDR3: CASSLTSRGWETQYF. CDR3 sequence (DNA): TGTGCCAGCAGTCTAACCTCGCGTGGTTGGGAGACCCAGTACTTC.

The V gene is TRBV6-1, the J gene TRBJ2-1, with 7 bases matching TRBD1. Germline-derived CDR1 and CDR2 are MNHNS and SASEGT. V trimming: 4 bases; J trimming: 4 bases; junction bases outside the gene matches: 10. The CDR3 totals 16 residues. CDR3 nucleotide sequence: TGTGCCAGCAGTGGGGATCAGGGGGAATATTACAATGAGCAGTTCTTC. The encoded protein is CASSGDQGEYYNEQFF.

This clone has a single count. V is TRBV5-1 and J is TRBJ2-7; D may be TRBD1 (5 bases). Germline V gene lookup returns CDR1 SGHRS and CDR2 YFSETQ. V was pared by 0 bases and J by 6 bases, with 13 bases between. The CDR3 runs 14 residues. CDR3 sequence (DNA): TGCGCCAGCAGCTTGGTAGGGGAAAGCCGCGAGCAGTACTTC. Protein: CASSLVGESREQYF. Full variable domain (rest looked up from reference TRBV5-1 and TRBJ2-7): KAGVTQTPRYLIKTRGQQVTLSCSPISGHRSVSWYQQTPGQGLQFLFEYFSETQRNKGNFPGRFSGRQFSNSRSEMNVSTLELGDSALYLCASSLVGESREQYFGPGTRLTVT.

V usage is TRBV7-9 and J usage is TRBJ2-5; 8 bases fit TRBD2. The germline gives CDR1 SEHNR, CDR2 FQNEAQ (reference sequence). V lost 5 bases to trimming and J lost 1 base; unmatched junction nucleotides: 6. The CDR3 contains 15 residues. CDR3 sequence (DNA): TGTGCCAGCAGCGACAGAACTAGCGGCCAAGAGACCCAGTACTTC. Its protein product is CASSDRTSGQETQYF.